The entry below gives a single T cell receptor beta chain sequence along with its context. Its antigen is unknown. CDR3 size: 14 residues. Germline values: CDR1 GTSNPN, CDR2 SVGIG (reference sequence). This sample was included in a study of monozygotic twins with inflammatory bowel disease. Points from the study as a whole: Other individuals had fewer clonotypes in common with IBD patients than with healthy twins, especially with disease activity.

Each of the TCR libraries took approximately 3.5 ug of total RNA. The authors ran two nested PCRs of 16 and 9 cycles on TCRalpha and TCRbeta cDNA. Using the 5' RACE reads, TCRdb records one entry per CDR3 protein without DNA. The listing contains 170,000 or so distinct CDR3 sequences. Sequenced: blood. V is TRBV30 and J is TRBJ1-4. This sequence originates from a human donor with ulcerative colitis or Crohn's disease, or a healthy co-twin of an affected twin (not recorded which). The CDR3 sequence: CAWSVQRAAEKLFF.